One sample yielded the 25 T cell receptor beta chains listed below, sequenced in a study of cytomegalovirus exposure and HLA in healthy donors. With 60 Vbeta and 13 Jbeta primers, the PCR was carried out. Here immunoSEQ multiplex PCR was the method, and the copy in TCRdb shows in-frame clones only, minus some. This sample carries about 270,000 clones, around two thirds of them seen once, and the ten largest clones take 2% to 2.5%. Source material: PBMCs. These TCRs come from a female donor in good health and CMV-seronegative.

V gene TRBV19 combines with J gene TRBJ2-2, with a tentative D call TRBD2 (6 bases). Germline values: CDR1 LNHDA, CDR2 SQIVND (reference sequence). V lost 0 bases, J lost 6 bases, and 17 bases lay in between. The CDR3 loop spans 17 amino acids. The CDR3 sequence: CASSIETRGRGSGELFF. CDR3 sequence (DNA): TGTGCCAGTAGTATAGAGACGAGGGGCCGGGGGTCCGGGGAGCTGTTTTTT.

The chain couples TRBV7-9 to TRBJ2-3; no clear D gene. Germline CDR1 SEHNR, CDR2 FQNEAQ (reference sequence). The V end lost 5 bases, the J end lost 0 bases, and 6 bases lay between the germline ends. The CDR3 totals 13 residues. The CDR3 loop reads CASSPLSTDTQYF. In DNA form, the CDR3 reads TGTGCCAGCAGCCCATTGAGCACAGATACGCAGTATTTT.

V and J are TRBV28 and TRBJ2-5, with 8 bases identical to TRBD2. The last part of the DNA fits TRBJ2-7 better; the J call may be wrong. Germline V CDR1 and CDR2: MDHEN, SYDVKM. There are 12 residues in the CDR3. The CDR3 DNA reads TGTGCCAGCAGGGGCGGGAGGAACGAGCAGTACTTC. Amino acids: CASRGGRNEQYF.

Note on this clone: Other DNA variants within this sample encode the same CDR3. The chain is built from TRBV6-5 and TRBJ2-7; TRBD2 matches 9 bases. The CDR3 is made up of 15 amino acids. Germline V lookup: CDR1 MNHEY, CDR2 SVGAGI. The trim removed 5 bases at V and 0 bases at J, leaving 5 bases unmatched. In DNA, the CDR3 is TGTGCCAGCAGTATCAGACTAGCGGCCTCCTACGAGCAGTACTTC. Amino acids: CASSIRLAASYEQYF.

J is TRBJ2-1 and V is TRBV11-2; TRBD2 might be the D (5 bases). Looked up from germline, CDR1 is SGHAT and CDR2 is FQNNGV. With 4 bases removed from V and 0 bases from J, the gap between germline ends came to 16 bases. The CDR3 is 17 amino acids. The CDR3 sequence is CASSSEGPWSSYNEQFF. CDR3 coding DNA: TGTGCCAGCAGCTCCGAGGGCCCTTGGAGCTCCTACAATGAGCAGTTCTTC.

The CDR3 nucleotides read TGTGCCAGCAGTTTATACGGACAGAATAGCAATCAGCCCCAGCATTTT. This translates into CASSLYGQNSNQPQHF. This chain links TRBV28 with TRBJ1-5; D possibly corresponds to TRBD1 (6 bases). This CDR3 has 16 amino acids. Trimming removed 1 base at V and 0 bases at J, with 10 bases between. The germline gives CDR1 MDHEN, CDR2 SYDVKM.

This clone was seen a handful of times. The genes are TRBV10-3 and TRBJ2-7; TRBD1 matches 11 bases. In germline, CDR1 is ENHRY, CDR2 SYGVKD. This CDR3 region has 15 residues. Trimming took 10 bases from V and 1 from J; bases not matched to a gene: 9. DNA for the CDR3: TGTGCCACTCAGGGGGGGGACAGGGGGTCCTACGAGCAGTACTTC. It is translated as CATQGGDRGSYEQYF.

The chain links TRBV5-1 to TRBJ2-6; 8 bases line up with TRBD1. This CDR3 comprises 18 residues. In germline, CDR1 is SGHRS, CDR2 YFSETQ. Trimming cost V 4 bases and J 0 bases; bases outside gene matches: 9. The CDR3 loop is CASSTETGGYSGANVLTF. CDR3 nucleotide sequence: TGCGCCAGCAGCACTGAAACAGGGGGTTACTCTGGGGCCAACGTCCTGACTTTC.

This clone was seen only once. This rearrangement joins TRBV7-3 to TRBJ2-3; the D gene is possibly TRBD2 (6 bases). V lost 5 bases, J lost 2 bases, and 14 bases lay in between. Germline V lookup: CDR1 SGHTA, CDR2 FQGTGA. The CDR3 length is 15 residues. The CDR3: CASSPEGRNTDTQYF. Written as DNA, the CDR3 is TGTGCCAGCAGCCCGGAGGGGAGGAACACAGATACGCAGTATTTT.

The chain combines TRBV5-1 with TRBJ2-1; D call uncertain. The CDR3 is 15 residues long. Germline assignment: CDR1 SGHRS and CDR2 YFSETQ. V was shortened by 1 base and J by 8 bases, with 16 bases between the two germline ends. The CDR3 nucleotides are TGCGCCAGCAGCTTGTCCACAACCCCCGCGGATGAGCAGTTCTTC. This codes for CASSLSTTPADEQFF.

The V gene is TRBV5-8, the J gene TRBJ1-6; 8 nucleotides agree with TRBD1. The junction had 5 bases not matched to a gene; V was cut back by 0 bases and J by 9 bases. Looked up from germline, CDR1 is SGHTS and CDR2 is YDEGEE. The length of the CDR3 is 15 residues. The CDR3 loop is CASSLEGDRTSPLHF. Here the CDR3 DNA reads TGTGCCAGCAGCTTGGAAGGGGACAGGACTTCACCCCTCCACTTT. The whole variable domain, remainder taken from reference TRBV5-8 and TRBJ1-6, is EAGVTQSPTHLIKTRGQQATLRCSPISGHTSVYWYQQALGLGLQFLLWYDEGEERNRGNFPPRFSGRQFPNYSSELNVNALELEDSALYLCASSLEGDRTSPLHFGNGTRLTVT.

The chain uses TRBV27 and TRBJ2-3, with D possibly matching TRBD2 (5 bases). CDR1 is MNHEY, CDR2 SMNVEV, per germline (reference sequence). The CDR3 spans 16 residues. Trimming removed 5 bases from V and 2 bases from J, with 17 bases in between. Written as DNA, the CDR3 is TGTGCCAGCAGTCCACCTCAGCGGTACATCACAGATACGCAGTATTTT. Translation: CASSPPQRYITDTQYF.

The rearrangement joins TRBV20-1 to TRBJ2-3, with D unclear. The germline V and J ends were trimmed by 1 base and 5 bases, with 4 bases remaining between them. This CDR3 spans 11 amino acids. Looked up from germline, CDR1 is DFQATT and CDR2 is SNEGSKA (reference sequence). The CDR3 sequence is CSARAGDTQYF. CDR3 DNA sequence: TGCAGTGCTAGAGCAGGAGATACGCAGTATTTT.

The chain combines TRBV9 with TRBJ1-1; a weak D match, TRBD1 (6 bases). Trimming removed 1 base at V and 8 bases at J, with 15 bases between. The CDR3 is 14 amino acids. The germline gives CDR1 SGDLS, CDR2 YYNGEE. CDR3 nucleotides: TGTGCCAGCAGCGTACTAGGGGTGGGGGCGGAAGCTTTCTTT. Translated: CASSVLGVGAEAFF.

In its sample, this clone was seen a few times. The gene calls are TRBV28 and TRBJ2-7; D gene ambiguous. The CDR3 sequence is 11 residues long. Deletions cut 3 bases from V and 3 bases from J, with 3 bases between. CDR1 is MDHEN, CDR2 SYDVKM, per germline. This chain's CDR3 is CASSFNYEQYF. The DNA for the CDR3 is TGTGCCAGCAGTTTCAACTACGAGCAGTACTTC.

This chain joins TRBV5-6 and TRBJ1-5; the D gene is possibly TRBD1 (5 bases). Trimming left V 2 bases short and J 7 bases short, with 13 bases between. The CDR3 is 14 residues long. Germline lookup yields CDR1 SGHDT and CDR2 YYEEEE. Here the CDR3 reads CASSFQGRRQPQHF. CDR3 in DNA: TGTGCCAGCAGCTTTCAGGGAAGGCGCCAGCCCCAGCATTTT.

This rearrangement joins TRBV5-1 to TRBJ2-5; 8 nucleotides agree with TRBD1. The J call may be incorrect, as the DNA end agrees better with TRBJ2-7. The CDR3 has 14 residues. From germline, CDR1 is SGHRS and CDR2 YFSETQ. The CDR3 here is CASSLNGQGYEQYF. The CDR3 region has the DNA TGCGCCAGCAGCTTGAATGGACAGGGTTACGAGCAGTACTTC.

This chain joins TRBV15 and TRBJ2-5, with a possible D match to TRBD2 (5 bases). CDR1 LNHNV and CDR2 YYDKDF come from the germline V gene (reference sequence). The CDR3 totals 15 residues. Trimming cost V 3 bases and J 5 bases, with 16 bases left between them. The CDR3 loop is CATSSRASLRETQYF. In DNA form, the CDR3 reads TGTGCCACCAGCAGTAGGGCTAGCCTTAGGGAGACCCAGTACTTC.

This sequence joins TRBV28 and TRBJ1-1, with D perhaps TRBD1 (5 bases). Germline assignment: CDR1 MDHEN and CDR2 SYDVKM. The CDR3 loop spans 11 amino acids. V was pared by 6 bases and J by 7 bases, with 9 bases between. CDR3 residues: CASSRVGEAFF. The DNA of the CDR3 is TGTGCCAGCAGCAGGGTTGGTGAAGCTTTCTTT.

This sequence joins TRBV25-1 and TRBJ2-5, with TRBD2 matching over 9 bases. The CDR3 sequence is 16 residues long. Germline CDR1 reads MGHDK; CDR2 reads SYGVNS. Trimming took 3 bases from V and 3 from J; bases not matched to a gene: 8. CDR3: CASSDLAGVGEETQYF. The CDR3 nucleotides read TGTGCCAGCAGTGATTTAGCGGGAGTTGGGGAAGAGACCCAGTACTTC. Full variable domain (rest looked up from reference TRBV25-1 and TRBJ2-5): EADIYQTPRYLVIGTGKKITLECSQTMGHDKMYWYQQDPGMELHLIHYSYGVNSTEKGDLSSESTVSRIRTEHFPLTLESARPSHTSQYLCASSDLAGVGEETQYFGPGTRLLVL.

This chain's CDR3 is CASSQEQVTYEQYF. CDR3 in DNA: TGCGCCAGCAGCCAAGAACAGGTGACCTACGAGCAGTACTTC. The chain joins TRBV4-1 to TRBJ2-7, with D possibly being TRBD1 (5 bases). CDR3 size: 14 residues. CDR1 and CDR2 from the germline V gene are MGHRA and YSYEKL. Between the trimmed V and J ends, which lost 0 bases and 2 bases, there was a span of 8 bases.

The gene calls are TRBV1 and TRBJ2-3; the table's D call, TRBD2, was not checked against the DNA. TRBV1 counts as a pseudogene. This CDR3 contains 16 residues. CDR3 loop: CTSSQGASGVTDTQYF. The CDR3 region has the DNA TGCACCAGCAGCCAAGGGGCTAGCGGGGTCACAGATACGCAGTATTTT.

The V call is TRBV19, the J call TRBJ2-3; a possible D gene is TRBD2 (5 bases). Trimming took off 5 bases at V and 1 base at J, with 13 bases between the two ends. This CDR3 has 15 amino acids. Germline V gene data show CDR1 as LNHDA and CDR2 as SQIVND (reference sequence). The DNA for the CDR3 is TGTGCCAGTAGTGACTACACGGCTGGCACAGATACGCAGTATTTT. Translated, it gives CASSDYTAGTDTQYF.

The chain combines TRBV5-4 with TRBJ1-2; D remains unclear. V lost 0 bases and J lost 4, with 13 bases in between. The CDR3 spans 15 residues. CDR1 is SGHNT and CDR2 is YYREEE in the germline V gene (reference sequence). The DNA for the CDR3 is TGTGCCAGCAGCTTGGAGCCCAGCCGGGGCTATGGCTACACCTTC. Its protein is CASSLEPSRGYGYTF.

The chain uses TRBV18 and TRBJ2-5, with D maybe TRBD2 (5 bases). Germline loops: CDR1 KGHSH, CDR2 LQKENI. V was shortened by 4 bases and J by 5 bases, with 14 bases between the two germline ends. This CDR3 has 14 amino acids. As DNA, the CDR3 is TGTGCCAGCTCACTTCAGATGGGGAGCGAGACCCAGTACTTC. This translates into CASSLQMGSETQYF.